What follows describes a single TCR beta chain. The authors' processing: Amplification of reference gene primers provided the estimated nucleated cell counts. Profiled with immunoSEQ multiplex PCR; TCRdb holds only in-frame clones, not every one. The V and J calls and clone size were taken over from that table, and D and trimming were inferred from the DNA. The sample carries under 150,000 clones, about 85% recorded once. This record belongs to a study of blood T cell repertoires in COVID-19. Study overall: COVID-19 samples collected from the United States, Italy and Spain covered acute and convalescent phases. From T cells, B-cell-depleted T cells, or PBMCs came the material, which was cDNA or gDNA.

The CDR3 is made up of 13 amino acids. Trimming took 4 bases from V and 7 from J, leaving 13 bases between them. Germline V gene lookup returns CDR1 MGHRA and CDR2 YSYEKL. The chain combines TRBV4-1 with TRBJ1-2; D not certain. Source material: peripheral blood. This TCR was recovered from a man aged 40-55 years with acute or convalescent COVID-19. CDR3: CASSPAGVGGYTF. The CDR3 DNA is TGCGCCAGCAGCCCGGCGGGAGTGGGTGGCTACACCTTC.